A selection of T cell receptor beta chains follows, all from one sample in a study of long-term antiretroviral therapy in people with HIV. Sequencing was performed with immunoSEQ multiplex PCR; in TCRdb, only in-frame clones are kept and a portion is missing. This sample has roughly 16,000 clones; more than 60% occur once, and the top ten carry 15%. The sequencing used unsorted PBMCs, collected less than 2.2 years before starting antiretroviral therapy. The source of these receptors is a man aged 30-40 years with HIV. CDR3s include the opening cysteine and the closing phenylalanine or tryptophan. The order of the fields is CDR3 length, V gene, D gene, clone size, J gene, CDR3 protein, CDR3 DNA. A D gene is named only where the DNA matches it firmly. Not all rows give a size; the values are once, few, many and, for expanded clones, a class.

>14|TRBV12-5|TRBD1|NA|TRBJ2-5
CASGTDRAVETQYF
TGTGCTAGTGGTACCGACAGGGCGGTAGAGACCCAGTACTTC
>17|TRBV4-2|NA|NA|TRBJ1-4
CASSQGGGGSSNEKLFF
TGTGCCAGCAGCCAAGGTGGGGGGGGCTCATCTAATGAAAAACTGTTTTTT
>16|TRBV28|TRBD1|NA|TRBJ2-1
CASSPGGWSSYNEQFF
TGTGCCAGCAGCCCAGGGGGCTGGAGCTCCTACAATGAGCAGTTCTTC
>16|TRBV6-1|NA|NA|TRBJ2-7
CASSEAWGGFSYEQYF
TGTGCCAGCAGTGAAGCTTGGGGAGGATTCTCCTACGAGCAGTACTTC
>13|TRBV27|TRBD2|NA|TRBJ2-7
CASSLPGGNGQYF
TGTGCCAGCAGTTTACCGGGGGGTAACGGGCAGTACTTC
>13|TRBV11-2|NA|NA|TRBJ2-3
CASSSRGGGTQYF
TGTGCCAGCAGCTCCAGGGGGGGAGGTACGCAGTATTTT
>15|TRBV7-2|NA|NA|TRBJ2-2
CASSKVARGIGELFF
TGTGCCTCTAGTAAGGTAGCCCGGGGAATCGGGGAGCTGTTTTTT
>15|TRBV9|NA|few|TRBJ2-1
CASSVYLGDYNEQFF
TGTGCCAGCAGCGTATACTTAGGGGACTACAATGAGCAGTTCTTC
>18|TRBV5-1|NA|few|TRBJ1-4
CASSFGRTGIGSNEKLFF
TGCGCCAGCAGCTTCGGCCGAACAGGAATCGGGTCTAATGAAAAACTGTTTTTT
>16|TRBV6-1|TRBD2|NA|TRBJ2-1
CASSERLTSAYNEQFF
TGTGCCAGCAGTGAAAGATTGACTAGCGCCTACAATGAGCAGTTCTTC